Each of the 9 T cell receptor beta chains below was sequenced from the same sample in a study of CD8 T cells in ankylosing spondylitis. Whole-study results and caveats: Apparently characteristic of ankylosing spondylitis blood was a TCR beta motif (roughly 8 highly homologous variants).

TCRdb analysed the 5' RACE reads with MiXCR anew, one entry per CDR3 protein. The sample contains about 700,000 distinct CDR3 sequences, around 20% of which appear only once. These receptors are not linked to any known antigen. Sample: blood, either unsorted or a sorted T cell fraction (not recorded which). The receptors were gathered from a male donor with ankylosing spondylitis.

This clonotype was seen repeatedly, ten times or more. The chain carries TRBV11-2 and TRBJ2-3, with 8 bases fitting TRBD1. Germline V lookup: CDR1 SGHAT, CDR2 FQNNGV. Trimming at V came to 5 bases and at J to 6 bases, leaving 16 bases not matched to a gene. The CDR3 sequence is 17 residues long. This CDR3 reads CASSPGGSGGYSDTQYF. The CDR3 coding sequence is TGTGCCAGCAGCCCTGGGGGGTCAGGGGGCTACTCGGATACGCAGTATTTT.

The chain combines TRBV29-1 with TRBJ2-2; no reliable D call. The CDR3 extends over 16 amino acids. Deletions cut 8 bases from V and 0 bases from J, with 19 bases between. Germline values: CDR1 SQVTM, CDR2 ANQGSEA. CDR3 residues: CSITSVAATNTGELFF. In nucleotides, the CDR3 is TGCAGCATTACTTCCGTGGCGGCCACGAACACCGGGGAGCTGTTTTTT.

This clonotype was seen repeatedly, ten times or more. The genes are TRBV20-1 and TRBJ1-6; 9 bases agree with TRBD1. Germline V lookup: CDR1 DFQATT, CDR2 SNEGSKA (reference sequence). V lost 6 bases, J lost 9 bases, and 12 bases stayed unmatched. The CDR3 contains 15 residues. CDR3 residues: CSAAAGTGHSSPLHF. The CDR3 DNA sequence: TGCAGTGCCGCGGCCGGGACAGGGCATAGTTCACCCCTCCACTTT.

The genes are TRBV5-1 and TRBJ2-3; 7 nucleotides match TRBD1. The CDR3 covers 12 residues. Unmatched junction bases numbered 5, after V lost 4 bases and J lost 9 bases. The germline V gene encodes CDR1 SGHRS and CDR2 YFSETQ. The CDR3 nucleotides read TGCGCCAGCAGCCCGGGACAGTCCACGCAGTATTTT. Amino acids: CASSPGQSTQYF.

This clonotype rates as medium-sized. The J gene is TRBJ2-2, the V gene TRBV12-3 or TRBV12-4; a weak D match, TRBD1 (6 bases). The germline V and J ends were trimmed by 4 bases and 2 bases, with 8 bases remaining between them. This CDR3 has 14 residues. CDR3 sequence: CASSSGHNTGELFF. CDR3 in DNA: TGTGCCAGCAGTTCGGGACATAACACCGGGGAGCTGTTTTTT.

The chain uses TRBV6-1 and TRBJ1-4, with a weak D call TRBD1 (6 bases). The CDR3 has 19 residues. The V and J ends lost 8 bases and 0 bases respectively, with 25 bases between them. In germline, CDR1 is MNHNS, CDR2 SASEGT. CDR3 nucleotide sequence: TGTGCCAGCGCGCTATCAGGGGCCATATTAACTGCAACTAATGAAAAACTGTTTTTT. Protein sequence: CASALSGAILTATNEKLFF.

The gene calls are TRBV7-9 and TRBJ1-3, with TRBD1 matching over 8 bases. The V segment lost 4 bases and the J segment 0 bases; nucleotides outside the gene matches: 8. CDR1 and CDR2 (germline): SEHNR, FQNEAQ (reference sequence). CDR3 length equals 17 residues. CDR3: CASSSLDRVYSGNTIYF. The CDR3 DNA is TGTGCCAGCAGCTCCTTGGACAGGGTCTACTCTGGAAACACCATATATTTT.

The chain combines TRBV13 with TRBJ2-2, with TRBD1 matching over 11 bases. The CDR3 is 16 residues long. J gave up 3 bases and V 7 bases, and 7 bases lay outside the gene matches. Per the germline V gene, CDR1 is PRHDT and CDR2 is FYEKMQ (reference sequence). Here the CDR3 DNA reads TGTGCCAGCAACCTCCGGGACAGGGGGGACACCGGGGAGCTGTTTTTT. This encodes CASNLRDRGDTGELFF.

This clonotype has just a few counts. V usage is TRBV10-3 and J usage is TRBJ2-7; TRBD1 matches 10 bases. With V trimmed by 2 bases and J by 1 base, 8 bases remained unmatched. Germline CDR1 ENHRY, CDR2 SYGVKD. This CDR3 region has 17 residues. CDR3 sequence reads: CAISEGTGAVESYEQYF. The CDR3 DNA follows: TGTGCCATCAGTGAGGGGACAGGGGCAGTCGAGTCCTACGAGCAGTACTTC.